This T cell receptor (beta chain) was sequenced during a study of blood T cell repertoires in COVID-19. Study-level information: Samples taken during acute and convalescent COVID-19 were collected in the United States, Italy and Spain. The cDNA or gDNA used as material had been derived from T cells, B-cell-depleted T cells, or PBMCs.

The CDR3 covers 15 residues. Germline V gene lookup returns CDR1 SGHTA and CDR2 FQGNSA. V was trimmed by 5 bases and J by 7 bases, leaving 15 bases between them. Source study methods: The authors estimated nucleated cell counts from reference gene primer amplification. The protocol was immunoSEQ multiplex PCR, while the TCRdb copy is restricted to in-frame clones and leaves out a portion. V, J and clone size reflect that table, while D and trimming were determined from the DNA. The profile shows nearly 95,000 clones, around 87% of them singletons. The rearrangement joins TRBV7-2 to TRBJ1-6; D is uncertain. This receptor was obtained from a human donor with acute or convalescent COVID-19. The donor label of this sample is uncertain. What was sequenced was peripheral blood. Here the CDR3 DNA reads TGTGCCAGCAGCCCTCAGCGGCTCGGGAATTCACCCCTCCACTTT. It specifies CASSPQRLGNSPLHF.